The next 21 T cell receptor beta chains were all read from a single sample in a study of identical twins. A single record per CDR3 protein comes from TCRdb applying MiXCR to the 5' RACE reads. The sample consists of roughly 700,000 distinct CDR3 sequences, more than 6.5% of them appearing once. These data were also filed under a second study, of yellow fever vaccine responses in identical twins.

The material sequenced was PBMCs. These receptors originate from a woman aged 18-29 years in good health.

This clonotype was found a few times. The CDR3 protein is CASSPTGQSGRYGYTF. DNA of the CDR3: TGTGCCAGCAGTCCTACTGGACAGAGCGGGCGCTATGGCTACACCTTC. V gene TRBV12-3 or TRBV12-4 combines with J gene TRBJ1-2; D perhaps matches TRBD1 (6 bases). CDR3 length: 16 residues. V lost 5 bases and J 4 bases, leaving 20 bases between the germline ends.

This clonotype occurred a few times. The chain couples TRBV20-1 to TRBJ1-6, with unresolved D. In germline, CDR1 is DFQATT, CDR2 SNEGSKA (reference sequence). Trimming pared 0 bases from V and 5 bases from J, leaving 8 bases between. This CDR3 region has 14 residues. CDR3 in amino acids: CSAREQIDNSPLHF. The CDR3 DNA reads as TGCAGTGCTAGAGAGCAGATCGATAATTCACCCCTCCACTTT.

In this sample, this clonotype turned up many times. The V gene is TRBV7-8, the J gene TRBJ2-1; 9 bases are shared with TRBD2. Per germline, CDR1 SGHVS and CDR2 FQNEAQ. Germline trimming cut 3 bases from V and 3 bases from J; bases unmatched to any gene: 3. This CDR3 contains 15 residues. For the CDR3, the DNA is TGTGCCAGCAGCTTTAGCGGGAGTAACTACAATGAGCAGTTCTTC. This sequence encodes CASSFSGSNYNEQFF. The variable domain in full, completed from reference TRBV7-8 and TRBJ2-1, reads GAGVSQSPRYKVAKRGQDVALRCDPISGHVSLFWYQQALGQGPEFLTYFQNEAQLDKSGLPSDRFFAERPEGSVSTLKIQRTQQEDSAVYLCASSFSGSNYNEQFFGPGTRLTVL.

V and J are TRBV3-1 and TRBJ2-5; the D gene is possibly TRBD2 (6 bases). This CDR3 spans 14 amino acids. Germline V gene sequence: CDR1 LGHDT, CDR2 YNNKEL (reference sequence). The germline V and J ends were trimmed by 1 base and 5 bases, with 11 bases remaining between them. For the CDR3, the DNA is TGTGCCAGCAGCCAAGGGAGGGGAATGGAGACCCAGTACTTC. This translates into CASSQGRGMETQYF.

This clonotype appeared a few times. The CDR3 here is CASSYAAGLQSEQYF. CDR3 nucleotide sequence: TGTGCCAGCAGCTATGCGGCGGGCCTACAGAGCGAGCAGTACTTC. This chain uses TRBV7-9 with TRBJ2-7; the D gene is possibly TRBD2 (5 bases). From germline, CDR1 is SEHNR and CDR2 FQNEAQ (reference sequence). Trimming removed 4 bases from V and 6 bases from J, with 19 bases in between. The CDR3 extends over 15 amino acids.

The gene calls are TRBV20-1 and TRBJ2-1, with 7 positions matching TRBD2. The junction had 16 bases not matched to a gene; V was cut back by 5 bases and J by 9 bases. Germline V gives CDR1 DFQATT, CDR2 SNEGSKA (reference sequence). This CDR3 comprises 15 residues. CDR3: CSAVKSASGGSEQFF. The CDR3 nucleotides are TGCAGTGCTGTTAAATCCGCTAGCGGAGGGAGTGAGCAGTTCTTC.

The chain uses TRBV6-1 and TRBJ2-3, with D possibly matching TRBD2 (6 bases). The CDR3 has 17 amino acids. Trimming stripped 6 bases from V and 6 bases from J, with 25 bases between. Germline V lookup: CDR1 MNHNS, CDR2 SASEGT. The DNA for the CDR3 is TGTGCCAGCAGCCCTACCCGAGGATTCGGGGGAACGGATACGCAGTATTTT. Amino acid sequence: CASSPTRGFGGTDTQYF.

This clonotype came up a few times. The rearrangement links TRBV20-1 to TRBJ2-3; TRBD1 matches at 7 bases. Germline V gene lookup returns CDR1 DFQATT and CDR2 SNEGSKA (reference sequence). Unmatched junction bases numbered 7, after V lost 6 bases and J lost 1 base. This CDR3 is 14 amino acids long. CDR3 in amino acids: CSARQGTGTDTQYF. CDR3 in DNA: TGCAGTGCCAGACAGGGAACGGGCACAGATACGCAGTATTTT.

Ten or more counts support this clonotype. The chain is built from TRBV29-1 and TRBJ2-1; D gene ambiguous. The CDR3 extends over 14 amino acids. Germline V lookup: CDR1 SQVTM, CDR2 ANQGSEA. The V and J ends lost 0 bases and 4 bases respectively, with 10 bases between them. CDR3 sequence (DNA): TGCAGCGTTGAAGATCGGGCTGATTACAATGAGCAGTTCTTC. Its translation: CSVEDRADYNEQFF.

This clonotype has at least ten counts. This chain joins TRBV12-3 or TRBV12-4 and TRBJ2-2; D gene unclear. CDR3 size: 14 residues. V dropped 4 bases and J dropped 6 bases, with 12 bases sitting between them. The CDR3 DNA follows: TGTGCCAGCAGTTATCTAGATTCCCCCGGGGAGCTGTTTTTT. Translating gives CASSYLDSPGELFF.

This clonotype was counted ten times or more. This chain joins TRBV29-1 and TRBJ1-2; D might be TRBD1 (5 bases). Trimming pared 4 bases from V and 0 bases from J, leaving 15 bases between. The CDR3 is made up of 15 amino acids. The germline V gene has CDR1 SQVTM and CDR2 ANQGSEA. As DNA, the CDR3 is TGCAGCGTTGGGACCTACCGGGACGCTAACTATGGCTACACCTTC. Encoded protein: CSVGTYRDANYGYTF.

This clonotype was observed a handful of times. This chain uses TRBV18 with TRBJ2-3, with D unclear. The CDR3 contains 16 residues. V dropped 2 bases and J dropped 0 bases, with 12 bases sitting between them. Germline values: CDR1 KGHSH, CDR2 LQKENI. In DNA, the CDR3 is TGTGCCAGCTCACCAATCGACTCCCATAGCACAGATACGCAGTATTTT. Protein product: CASSPIDSHSTDTQYF. The full variable domain, rest sourced from reference TRBV18 and TRBJ2-3, is NAGVMQNPRHLVRRRGQEARLRCSPMKGHSHVYWYRQLPEEGLKFMVYLQKENIIDESGMPKERFSAEFPKEGPSILRIQQVVRGDSAAYFCASSPIDSHSTDTQYFGPGTRLTVL.

About this clonotype: A junction boundary mismatches the germline segment, possibly from a read error. The CDR3 region has the DNA TGTGCCATCAGTGGGGAGCGGGGGGGGACATTTTTACGCACAGATACGCAGTATTTT. This codes for CAISGERGGTFLRTDTQYF. This chain uses TRBV2 with TRBJ2-3; 10 bases map to TRBD2. Germline-derived CDR1 and CDR2 are SNHLY and FYNNEI. CDR3 length: 19 amino acids. The full variable domain, with the rest looked up from reference TRBV2 and TRBJ2-3, is EPEVTQTPSHQVTQMGQEVILRCVPISNHLYFYWYRQILGQKVEFLVSFYNNEISEKSEIFDDQFSVERPDGSNFTLKIRSTKLEDSAMYFCAISGERGGTFLRTDTQYFGPGTRLTVL.

The sample holds many counts of this clonotype. This chain links TRBV28 with TRBJ2-1, with TRBD2 matching over 7 bases. Losses at the gene ends were 8 bases for V and 0 bases for J; bases not matched to a gene: 10. The CDR3 runs to 16 residues. Looked up from germline, CDR1 is MDHEN and CDR2 is SYDVKM. The CDR3 nucleotides are TGTGCCAGCGGGTGGGAGGGGACCAGCTCCTACAATGAGCAGTTCTTC. Its protein is CASGWEGTSSYNEQFF. The full variable domain, completed using reference TRBV28 and TRBJ2-1, is DVKVTQSSRYLVKRTGEKVFLECVQDMDHENMFWYRQDPGLGLRLIYFSYDVKMKEKGDIPEGYSVSREKKERFSLILESASTNQTSMYLCASGWEGTSSYNEQFFGPGTRLTVL.

This chain links TRBV11-2 with TRBJ2-7; D ambiguous. The CDR3 contains 15 residues. Trimming removed 2 bases from V and 4 bases from J, with 15 bases in between. Germline CDR1 reads SGHAT; CDR2 reads FQNNGV. CDR3 in amino acids: CASSLQAPPFYEQYF. In DNA, the CDR3 is TGTGCCAGCAGCTTACAGGCCCCCCCTTTTTACGAGCAGTACTTC.

The rearrangement uses TRBV7-9 and TRBJ2-2; 9 nucleotides agree with TRBD1. CDR1 is SEHNR and CDR2 is FQNEAQ in the germline V gene (reference sequence). The CDR3 runs 17 residues. V trimming: 5 bases; J trimming: 4 bases; junction bases outside the gene matches: 11. CDR3 sequence reads: CASSRLQGASVTGELFF. The CDR3, as DNA: TGTGCCAGCAGCCGATTACAGGGGGCGTCGGTCACCGGGGAGCTGTTTTTT.

The gene calls are TRBV28 and TRBJ2-2; D not certain. The CDR3 is made up of 16 amino acids. CDR1 and CDR2 from the germline V gene are MDHEN and SYDVKM. V was trimmed by 4 bases and J by 0 bases, leaving 12 bases between them. DNA of the CDR3: TGTGCCAGCAGTTCCCTCAGAGCCTCGAACACCGGGGAGCTGTTTTTT. This sequence encodes CASSSLRASNTGELFF.

This clonotype was observed at least ten times. CDR3: CASSQDQYSSTDTQYF. CDR3 nucleotide sequence: TGCGCCAGCAGCCAAGATCAGTACTCTAGCACAGATACGCAGTATTTT. The chain carries TRBV4-3 and TRBJ2-3; unclear D gene. The germline gives CDR1 LGHNA, CDR2 YSLEER. CDR3 size: 16 residues. The V gene lost 0 bases and the J gene lost 0 bases, with 10 bases spanning the gap.

This clonotype was detected only a few times. This sequence joins TRBV10-2 and TRBJ2-3; the match to TRBD2 covers 10 bases. Trimming at V came to 3 bases and at J to 7 bases, leaving 4 bases not matched to a gene. The length of the CDR3 is 14 residues. Germline CDR1 reads WSHSY; CDR2 reads SAAADI. The DNA of the CDR3 is TGCGCCAGCAGTGAACTAGCGGGATTGTATACGCAGTATTTT. Protein: CASSELAGLYTQYF.

This clonotype was seen only a few times. The V gene is TRBV4-1, the J gene TRBJ2-5; D is perhaps TRBD1 (5 bases). The CDR3 loop spans 13 amino acids. The germline V gene has CDR1 MGHRA and CDR2 YSYEKL. With 3 bases removed from V and 5 bases from J, the gap between germline ends came to 10 bases. CDR3 region: CASSHREGETQYF. Here the CDR3 DNA reads TGCGCCAGCAGCCACAGGGAAGGGGAGACCCAGTACTTC.

This clonotype appeared many times. This sequence joins TRBV29-1 and TRBJ2-2; no definite D call. Germline V gene lookup returns CDR1 SQVTM and CDR2 ANQGSEA. V lost 4 bases and J lost 6, with 12 bases in between. The CDR3 length is 13 residues. The CDR3 DNA is TGCAGCGTTGGATTGGGTTCGGCCGGGGAGCTGTTTTTT. It codes for CSVGLGSAGELFF.